The 8 T cell receptor beta chains below all came from one sample that was sequenced in a study of cytomegalovirus exposure and HLA in healthy donors. Amplification used 60 Vbeta primers and 13 Jbeta primers. Only in-frame clones appear in the TCRdb table, and some are missing; sequencing was by immunoSEQ multiplex PCR. Of 100,000 to 150,000 clones listed, 73% are singletons. Specimen: PBMCs. Receptors originate from a man aged 60 to 69 in good health and CMV-seropositive.

The chain has TRBV5-1 and TRBJ2-2; the D gene is possibly TRBD1 (6 bases). The CDR3 is 15 residues long. Germline CDR1 is SGHRS and CDR2 is YFSETQ. Trimming pared 0 bases from V and 4 bases from J, leaving 10 bases between. The DNA of the CDR3 is TGCGCCAGCAGCTTGGGGACAGTAGGCACCGGGGAGCTGTTTTTT. Protein: CASSLGTVGTGELFF.

The V and J genes are TRBV7-6 and TRBJ2-7, with D hard to call. V lost 4 bases and J lost 8, with 21 bases in between. The CDR3 contains 15 residues. The germline gives CDR1 SGHVS, CDR2 FNYEAQ. The CDR3 sequence: CASSSAAQISLQQYF. In DNA, the CDR3 is TGTGCCAGCAGCTCTGCAGCCCAAATTAGCCTCCAGCAGTACTTC.

The chain couples TRBV9 to TRBJ2-5, with 10 positions matching TRBD1. CDR1 and CDR2 from the germline V gene are SGDLS and YYNGEE. This CDR3 has 16 amino acids. Trimming at V came to 4 bases and at J to 5 bases, leaving 11 bases not matched to a gene. The CDR3: CASSYSTGTGDETQYF. As DNA, the CDR3 is TGTGCCAGCAGCTACTCGACCGGGACAGGGGACGAGACCCAGTACTTC.

This clone was recorded once. The chain joins TRBV7-8 to TRBJ1-5; 12 bases line up with TRBD1. The CDR3 covers 17 residues. V dropped 0 bases and J dropped 7; count of bases not matched to a gene: 7. Germline CDR1 SGHVS, CDR2 FQNEAQ. Here the CDR3 reads CASSLATGQGAEQPQHF. The CDR3 DNA follows: TGTGCCAGCAGCTTAGCTACGGGACAGGGGGCTGAGCAGCCCCAGCATTTT. Full variable domain (rest looked up from reference TRBV7-8 and TRBJ1-5): GAGVSQSPRYKVAKRGQDVALRCDPISGHVSLFWYQQALGQGPEFLTYFQNEAQLDKSGLPSDRFFAERPEGSVSTLKIQRTQQEDSAVYLCASSLATGQGAEQPQHFGDGTRLSIL.

The chain carries TRBV29-1 and TRBJ2-3; 10 bases fit TRBD1. This CDR3 is 12 amino acids long. The germline gives CDR1 SQVTM, CDR2 ANQGSEA. J was trimmed by 6 bases and V by 6 bases; bases with no gene match: 3. CDR3 bases: TGCAGCGTAGGGACAGGGGAGGATACGCAGTATTTT. The encoded protein is CSVGTGEDTQYF.

The V gene is TRBV7-9, the J gene TRBJ1-2, with 11 bases identical to TRBD1. Germline trimming cut 5 bases from V and 1 base from J; bases unmatched to any gene: 12. Germline loops: CDR1 SEHNR, CDR2 FQNEAQ (reference sequence). This CDR3 region has 18 residues. The CDR3 region has the DNA TGTGCCAGCAGCCCCCGGGACAGGGGGTCCAGCGGTAACTATGGCTACACCTTC. This encodes CASSPRDRGSSGNYGYTF.

DNA for the CDR3: TGTGCCAGCAGCTTGTTAAGGGGTGGATACGAGCAGTACTTC. Amino acid sequence: CASSLLRGGYEQYF. V gene TRBV5-8 combines with J gene TRBJ2-7; a possible D gene is TRBD1 (5 bases). V lost 1 base, J lost 4 bases, and 12 bases lay in between. CDR1 is SGHTS, CDR2 YDEGEE, per germline. This CDR3 is 14 amino acids long. The whole variable domain, remainder taken from reference TRBV5-8 and TRBJ2-7, is EAGVTQSPTHLIKTRGQQATLRCSPISGHTSVYWYQQALGLGLQFLLWYDEGEERNRGNFPPRFSGRQFPNYSSELNVNALELEDSALYLCASSLLRGGYEQYFGPGTRLTVT.

This clone ranks as medium-sized. This chain links TRBV7-9 with TRBJ2-7, with TRBD1 matching 12 bases. After removal of 5 bases from V and 1 base from J, the junction contained 12 bases not matched to a gene. Germline lookup yields CDR1 SEHNR and CDR2 FQNEAQ (reference sequence). The CDR3 extends over 18 amino acids. Here the CDR3 reads CASSRAGTGGVRSYEQYF. The CDR3, as DNA: TGTGCCAGCAGCCGGGCCGGGACAGGGGGCGTTCGGTCCTACGAGCAGTACTTC.